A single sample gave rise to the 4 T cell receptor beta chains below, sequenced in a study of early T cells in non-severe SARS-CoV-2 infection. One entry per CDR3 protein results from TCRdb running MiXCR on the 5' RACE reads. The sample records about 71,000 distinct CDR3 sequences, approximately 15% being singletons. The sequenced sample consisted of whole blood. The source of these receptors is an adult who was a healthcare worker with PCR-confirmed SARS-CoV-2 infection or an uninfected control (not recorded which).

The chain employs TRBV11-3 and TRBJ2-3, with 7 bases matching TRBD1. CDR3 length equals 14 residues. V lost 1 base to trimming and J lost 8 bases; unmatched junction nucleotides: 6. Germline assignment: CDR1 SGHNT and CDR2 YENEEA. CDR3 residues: CASSLARGSGTQYF. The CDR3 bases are TGTGCCAGCAGCTTAGCCAGGGGGAGTGGTACGCAGTATTTT.

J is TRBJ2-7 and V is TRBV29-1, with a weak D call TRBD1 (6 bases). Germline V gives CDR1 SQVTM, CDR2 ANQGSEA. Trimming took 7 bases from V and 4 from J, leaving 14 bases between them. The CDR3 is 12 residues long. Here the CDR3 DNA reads TGCAGCGCCAGGACAGCCGCTTACGAGCAGTACTTC. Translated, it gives CSARTAAYEQYF.

The CDR3 is CASSGGQMNTEAFF. The CDR3 coding sequence is TGCGCCAGCAGCGGGGGACAGATGAACACTGAAGCTTTCTTT. The genes are TRBV5-1 and TRBJ1-1; the match to TRBD1 covers 7 bases. J lost 0 bases, V lost 4 bases, and 3 bases had no gene match. Germline values: CDR1 SGHRS, CDR2 YFSETQ. The CDR3 has 14 amino acids.

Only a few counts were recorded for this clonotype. The CDR3 loop reads CASSLSLAESDTQYF. Here the CDR3 DNA reads TGTGCCAGCAGCTTATCCCTAGCGGAATCAGATACGCAGTATTTT. V gene TRBV7-2 combines with J gene TRBJ2-3; 7 bases are shared with TRBD2. V gave up 2 bases and J gave up 4 bases; unmatched junction bases: 6. The CDR3 has 15 residues. CDR1 and CDR2 (germline): SGHTA, FQGNSA.